These T cell receptor beta chains were read from a single sample in a study of T cell clusters in autoimmune cytopenias. TCRdb reprocessed the multiplex PCR reads and reports one entry per CDR3 protein, with no DNA. The sample's table shows approximately 10,000 distinct CDR3 sequences. Input material: peripheral blood. All receptors come from a human donor with an autoimmune cytopenia or autoimmune hepatitis (not recorded which). Each CDR3 is given with its conserved first and last residue. The order of the fields is J gene, V gene, clone size, CDR3 protein. Expanded clones are given a class, and other clones once, few, many or no size at all.

J gene: TRBJ2-7
V gene: TRBV28
clone size: .
CDR3 protein: CASSAGGGRSSSYEQYF

J gene: TRBJ1-1
V gene: TRBV19
clone size: .
CDR3 protein: CAIQGGGLTEAFF

J gene: TRBJ1-1
V gene: TRBV6-2/TRBV6-3
clone size: .
CDR3 protein: CASSLMENTEAFF

J gene: TRBJ2-7
V gene: TRBV30
clone size: medium-sized
CDR3 protein: CAWSVGRREQYF

J gene: TRBJ2-7
V gene: TRBV19
clone size: medium-sized
CDR3 protein: CASSPATRGTLEQYF

J gene: TRBJ2-7
V gene: TRBV27
clone size: .
CDR3 protein: CASGRGLICEQYF

J gene: TRBJ2-3
V gene: TRBV5-6
clone size: .
CDR3 protein: CASSAWDLRTDTQYF

J gene: TRBJ2-7
V gene: TRBV18
clone size: .
CDR3 protein: CASSPPGLSHEQYF

J gene: TRBJ2-7
V gene: TRBV6-1
clone size: .
CDR3 protein: CASSEALLAGGNEQYF

J gene: TRBJ2-3
V gene: TRBV19
clone size: medium-sized
CDR3 protein: CASSTALGSTQYF

J gene: TRBJ2-7
V gene: TRBV10-2
clone size: .
CDR3 protein: CASSRYKDEQYF

J gene: TRBJ1-4
V gene: TRBV6-5
clone size: medium-sized
CDR3 protein: CASSYGWYTTNEKLFF

J gene: TRBJ2-5
V gene: TRBV20-1
clone size: .
CDR3 protein: CSAPLSGIETQYF

J gene: TRBJ1-5
V gene: TRBV18
clone size: .
CDR3 protein: CASSARRERQPQHF

J gene: TRBJ1-5
V gene: TRBV20-1
clone size: .
CDR3 protein: CSARDLRAVSNQPQHF

J gene: TRBJ2-7
V gene: TRBV11-1
clone size: medium-sized
CDR3 protein: CASSPRTSGPIYEQYF

J gene: TRBJ2-7
V gene: TRBV18
clone size: .
CDR3 protein: CASAGTSGYEQYF

J gene: TRBJ2-5
V gene: TRBV29-1
clone size: medium-sized
CDR3 protein: CSVARYRDPGETQYF

J gene: TRBJ2-1
V gene: TRBV6-5
clone size: medium-sized
CDR3 protein: CASSFYNEQFF

J gene: TRBJ1-6
V gene: TRBV27
clone size: medium-sized
CDR3 protein: CASSHGQGSSPLHF

J gene: TRBJ1-5
V gene: TRBV19
clone size: .
CDR3 protein: CASSSEQGPPAPQHF

J gene: TRBJ1-4
V gene: TRBV6-5
clone size: .
CDR3 protein: CASSQSDREFLTTNEKLFF

J gene: TRBJ2-5
V gene: TRBV19
clone size: .
CDR3 protein: CASSTAPGEPQYF